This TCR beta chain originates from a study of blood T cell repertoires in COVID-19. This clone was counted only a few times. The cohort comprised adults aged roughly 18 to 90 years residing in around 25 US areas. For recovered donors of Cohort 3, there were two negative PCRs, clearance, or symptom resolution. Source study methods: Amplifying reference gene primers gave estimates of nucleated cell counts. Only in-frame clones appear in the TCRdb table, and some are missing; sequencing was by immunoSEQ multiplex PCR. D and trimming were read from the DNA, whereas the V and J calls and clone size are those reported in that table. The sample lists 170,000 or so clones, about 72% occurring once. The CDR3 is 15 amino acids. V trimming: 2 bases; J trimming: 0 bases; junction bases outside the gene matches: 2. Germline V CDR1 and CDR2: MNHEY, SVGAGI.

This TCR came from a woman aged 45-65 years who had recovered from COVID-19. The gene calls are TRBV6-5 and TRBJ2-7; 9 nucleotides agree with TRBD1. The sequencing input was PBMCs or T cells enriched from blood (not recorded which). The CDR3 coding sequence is TGTGCCAGCAGTTACGCGGGACAGGGCTCCTACGAGCAGTACTTC. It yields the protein CASSYAGQGSYEQYF.